Shown below are 24 T cell receptor beta chains from a single sample sequenced in a study of response to subunit inactivated influenza vaccine. TCRdb processed the RT-PCR reads anew with MiXCR; each CDR3 protein has one entry. Among about 570,000 distinct CDR3 sequences listed, approximately 10% were seen once. The sample consisted of PBMCs from blood, taken on the day of vaccination. These TCRs come from a man aged 45-65 years who received an inactivated influenza vaccine.

The chain carries TRBV11-2 and TRBJ2-2, with unresolved D. CDR3 length: 15 amino acids. Germline lookup yields CDR1 SGHAT and CDR2 FQNNGV. V gave up 7 bases and J gave up 4 bases, with 16 bases separating them. CDR3 loop: CASTLGLDRTGELFF. DNA of the CDR3: TGTGCCAGCACCCTAGGGTTAGATCGCACCGGGGAGCTGTTTTTT.

In DNA form, the CDR3 reads TGTGCCAGTAGTAACACAGGGGGCTTGGGCACCGGGGAGCTGTTTTTT. Translating gives CASSNTGGLGTGELFF. The rearrangement uses TRBV19 and TRBJ2-2; 9 bases are a match to TRBD1. From germline, CDR1 is LNHDA and CDR2 SQIVND (reference sequence). This CDR3 has 16 residues. After removal of 4 bases from V and 4 bases from J, the junction contained 7 bases not matched to a gene.

In its sample, this clonotype was seen a few times. The chain carries TRBV5-1 and TRBJ2-5; D is ambiguous. Germline assignment: CDR1 SGHRS and CDR2 YFSETQ. V gave up 0 bases and J gave up 4 bases, with 10 bases separating them. The CDR3 totals 14 residues. The CDR3 reads CASSLARLGETQYF. The CDR3 bases are TGCGCCAGCAGCTTGGCCCGTTTAGGAGAGACCCAGTACTTC.

This clonotype was detected a few times. The chain carries TRBV11-2 and TRBJ2-6; 9 bases are shared with TRBD1. V dropped 1 base and J dropped 0; count of bases not matched to a gene: 10. This CDR3 is built from 20 residues. Germline V gene data show CDR1 as SGHAT and CDR2 as FQNNGV. CDR3 in DNA: TGTGCCAGCAGCTTAGTTGGCCGGGACAGGGCTAGCTCTGGGGCCAACGTCCTGACTTTC. Amino acids: CASSLVGRDRASSGANVLTF.

J is TRBJ2-2 and V is TRBV6-1, with 15 bases lining up with TRBD2. CDR3 length: 19 residues. V lost 6 bases and J lost 4; bases outside the gene matches: 12. Germline-derived CDR1 and CDR2 are MNHNS and SASEGT. The CDR3 protein is CASRRTGTSGRMSTGELFF. The DNA of the CDR3 is TGTGCCAGCAGAAGAACCGGGACTAGCGGGAGGATGAGCACCGGGGAGCTGTTTTTT.

The chain links TRBV12-3 or TRBV12-4 to TRBJ2-3, with TRBD2 matching over 9 bases. J lost 7 bases, V lost 3 bases, and 8 bases had no gene match. CDR3 length: 15 residues. The CDR3 bases are TGTGCCAGCAGTTTTCCTTTAGCGGGGGTTCATACGCAGTATTTT. It is translated as CASSFPLAGVHTQYF.

The chain carries TRBV12-3 or TRBV12-4 and TRBJ2-2; 7 positions agree with TRBD2. V lost 0 bases and J lost 4; bases outside the gene matches: 8. The CDR3 runs to 17 residues. The CDR3 nucleotides are TGTGCCAGCAGTTTAGCGCTAATGGGAGGGATCACCGGGGAGCTGTTTTTT. Translation gives CASSLALMGGITGELFF.

In DNA, the CDR3 is TGTGCCAGCAAGGCCGGGGGAGCTGGAAACACCATATATTTT. It specifies CASKAGGAGNTIYF. The genes are TRBV27 and TRBJ1-3; D might be TRBD1 (5 bases). The CDR3 is made up of 14 amino acids. Germline CDR1 reads MNHEY; CDR2 reads SMNVEV (reference sequence). Trimming stripped 7 bases from V and 2 bases from J, with 12 bases between.

This clonotype has a handful of counts. The V gene is TRBV30, the J gene TRBJ2-1, with a weak D call TRBD2 (5 bases). V was shortened by 3 bases and J by 3 bases, with 9 bases between the two germline ends. Germline V gene data show CDR1 as GTSNPN and CDR2 as SVGIG (reference sequence). CDR3 size: 13 residues. CDR3 region: CAWSRGDYNEQFF. The CDR3 nucleotides are TGTGCCTGGAGCCGGGGTGACTACAATGAGCAGTTCTTC.

This chain's CDR3 is CSVRQLNTEAFF. The CDR3 bases are TGCAGCGTGAGACAGCTGAACACTGAAGCTTTCTTT. This chain uses TRBV29-1 with TRBJ1-1; TRBD1 might be the D (5 bases). The CDR3 spans 12 residues. The V gene lost 6 bases and the J gene lost 0 bases, with 8 bases spanning the gap. CDR1 is SQVTM and CDR2 is ANQGSEA in the germline V gene.

The chain has TRBV7-3 and TRBJ2-1; 9 bases are a match to TRBD2. Trimming at V came to 8 bases and at J to 7 bases, leaving 9 bases not matched to a gene. The CDR3 is made up of 14 amino acids. The germline gives CDR1 SGHTA, CDR2 FQGTGA. The CDR3 here is CASRLAAISNEQFF. The CDR3 DNA follows: TGTGCCAGCCGACTAGCGGCCATTTCGAATGAGCAGTTCTTC.

The rearrangement links TRBV18 to TRBJ2-2; D is unclear. The germline V gene has CDR1 KGHSH and CDR2 LQKENI. Trimming stripped 5 bases from V and 4 bases from J, with 14 bases between. The CDR3 runs to 15 residues. The CDR3 sequence is CASSTTAVSTGELFF. The CDR3 bases are TGTGCCAGCTCAACGACCGCCGTAAGCACCGGGGAGCTGTTTTTT.

The V and J genes are TRBV15 and TRBJ1-3; D gene ambiguous. The V end lost 3 bases, the J end lost 0 bases, and 12 bases lay between the germline ends. Germline V gives CDR1 LNHNV, CDR2 YYDKDF (reference sequence). This CDR3 contains 16 residues. In DNA form, the CDR3 reads TGTGCCACCAGCAGCCGGGGAAGGATCTCTGGAAACACCATATATTTT. This gives the protein CATSSRGRISGNTIYF.

This clonotype has just a few counts. CDR3 in amino acids: CASNPDSPSGELFF. The CDR3 coding sequence is TGCGCCAGTAACCCAGATTCCCCTAGCGGGGAGCTGTTTTTT. The J gene is TRBJ2-2, the V gene TRBV5-1; D uncertain. CDR1 SGHRS and CDR2 YFSETQ come from the germline V gene. Trimming stripped 8 bases from V and 7 bases from J, with 18 bases between. The CDR3 runs to 14 residues. Using reference TRBV5-1 and TRBJ2-2 for the parts outside the CDR3, the full variable domain is KAGVTQTPRYLIKTRGQQVTLSCSPISGHRSVSWYQQTPGQGLQFLFEYFSETQRNKGNFPGRFSGRQFSNSRSEMNVSTLELGDSALYLCASNPDSPSGELFFGEGSRLTVL.

The chain is built from TRBV14 and TRBJ2-1; 8 bases map to TRBD1. The CDR3 extends over 14 amino acids. The V gene end was trimmed by 4 bases and the J gene end by 5 bases; junction bases not matched to a gene: 4. Germline V gene data show CDR1 as SGHDN and CDR2 as FVKESK. CDR3: CASSPRTGNNEQFF. The CDR3 DNA is TGTGCCAGCAGCCCTCGGACAGGGAACAATGAGCAGTTCTTC.

This clonotype appeared a few times. This sequence joins TRBV20-1 and TRBJ1-2; D unclear. The ends were cut back, 3 bases at V and 4 bases at J, with 15 bases in the middle. This CDR3 contains 14 residues. Germline assignment: CDR1 DFQATT and CDR2 SNEGSKA (reference sequence). CDR3 in DNA: TGCAGTGCTAGTCCCCCGGGCCGTACCTATGGCTACACCTTC. It is translated as CSASPPGRTYGYTF.

The gene calls are TRBV11-2 and TRBJ1-4; D uncertain. There are 15 residues in the CDR3. Germline assignment: CDR1 SGHAT and CDR2 FQNNGV. V shed 4 bases and J shed 0 bases, with 9 bases lying between them. CDR3 nucleotide sequence: TGTGCCAGCAGCTGGACCCGATCAACTAATGAAAAACTGTTTTTT. This gives the protein CASSWTRSTNEKLFF.

The sample holds a few counts of this clonotype. This chain uses TRBV7-7 with TRBJ2-1, with TRBD2 matching over 10 bases. Germline assignment: CDR1 SSHAT and CDR2 FNYEAQ (reference sequence). Trimming took 6 bases from V and 3 from J; bases not matched to a gene: 5. This CDR3 spans 15 amino acids. The CDR3 protein is CASSPGLALYNEQFF. The CDR3 DNA is TGTGCCAGCAGTCCGGGACTAGCGCTCTACAATGAGCAGTTCTTC.

This clonotype was found a few times. This chain connects TRBV5-1 to TRBJ1-6; 7 bases fit TRBD1. The germline V gene encodes CDR1 SGHRS and CDR2 YFSETQ. After removal of 0 bases from V and 9 bases from J, the junction contained 12 bases not matched to a gene. This CDR3 comprises 17 residues. Here the CDR3 reads CASSLAVAGTGVSPLHF. In DNA, the CDR3 is TGCGCCAGCAGCTTGGCTGTGGCGGGAACAGGGGTTTCACCCCTCCACTTT.

The rearrangement links TRBV5-1 to TRBJ2-2, with TRBD2 matching over 11 bases. The J segment lost 8 bases and the V segment lost 4 bases, leaving 7 bases of the junction unmatched. This CDR3 is built from 15 residues. The germline gives CDR1 SGHRS, CDR2 YFSETQ. CDR3 sequence reads: CASSPRTSGQGELFF. In DNA, the CDR3 is TGCGCCAGCAGCCCCAGGACTAGCGGGCAAGGGGAGCTGTTTTTT.

This clonotype was seen repeatedly, ten times or more. The chain links TRBV12-3 or TRBV12-4 to TRBJ1-5, with 8 positions matching TRBD1. This CDR3 comprises 16 residues. With V trimmed by 3 bases and J by 1 base, 5 bases remained unmatched. CDR3 bases: TGTGCCAGCAGTTTGTCAGGGGGCTGGAGCAATCAGCCCCAGCATTTT. Protein: CASSLSGGWSNQPQHF.

The chain has TRBV6-2 or TRBV6-3 and TRBJ2-3; D is perhaps TRBD1 (6 bases). The CDR3 contains 15 residues. The V end was cut by 7 bases, the J end by 4 bases, with 18 bases between. CDR1 and CDR2 (germline): MNHEY, SVGEGT. The CDR3 nucleotides are TGTGCCAGCACCGAAACAGGGAGAAGGTCAGATACGCAGTATTTT. This encodes CASTETGRRSDTQYF.

This chain connects TRBV18 to TRBJ2-7, with TRBD1 as a possible D gene (6 bases). This CDR3 contains 14 residues. V was cut by 0 bases and J by 5 bases, with 11 bases left in between. Per germline, CDR1 KGHSH and CDR2 LQKENI. The CDR3 reads CASSPPWQGNEQYF. The CDR3 DNA reads TGTGCCAGCTCACCACCCTGGCAGGGGAACGAGCAGTACTTC.

As regards this clonotype: This may come from a read error, since a much larger clone is one base off. The chain couples TRBV6-5 to TRBJ2-1, with D perhaps TRBD2 (5 bases). There are 12 residues in the CDR3. Per the germline V gene, CDR1 is MNHEY and CDR2 is SVGAGI. CDR3 in DNA: TGTGCCAGCAGGGAGGTCGGCAATGACCAGTTCTTC. Amino acid sequence: CASREVGNDQFF.